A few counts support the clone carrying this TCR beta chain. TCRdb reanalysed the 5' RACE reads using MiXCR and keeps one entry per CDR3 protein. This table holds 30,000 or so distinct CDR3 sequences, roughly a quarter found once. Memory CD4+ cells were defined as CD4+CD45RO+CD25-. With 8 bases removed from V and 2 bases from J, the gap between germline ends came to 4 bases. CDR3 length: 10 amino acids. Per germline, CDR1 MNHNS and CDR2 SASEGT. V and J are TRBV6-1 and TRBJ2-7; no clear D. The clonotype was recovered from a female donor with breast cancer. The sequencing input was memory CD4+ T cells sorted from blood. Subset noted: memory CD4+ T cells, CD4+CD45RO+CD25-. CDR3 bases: TGTGCCAGCTCAGCCTACGAGCAGTACTTC. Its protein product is CASSAYEQYF.